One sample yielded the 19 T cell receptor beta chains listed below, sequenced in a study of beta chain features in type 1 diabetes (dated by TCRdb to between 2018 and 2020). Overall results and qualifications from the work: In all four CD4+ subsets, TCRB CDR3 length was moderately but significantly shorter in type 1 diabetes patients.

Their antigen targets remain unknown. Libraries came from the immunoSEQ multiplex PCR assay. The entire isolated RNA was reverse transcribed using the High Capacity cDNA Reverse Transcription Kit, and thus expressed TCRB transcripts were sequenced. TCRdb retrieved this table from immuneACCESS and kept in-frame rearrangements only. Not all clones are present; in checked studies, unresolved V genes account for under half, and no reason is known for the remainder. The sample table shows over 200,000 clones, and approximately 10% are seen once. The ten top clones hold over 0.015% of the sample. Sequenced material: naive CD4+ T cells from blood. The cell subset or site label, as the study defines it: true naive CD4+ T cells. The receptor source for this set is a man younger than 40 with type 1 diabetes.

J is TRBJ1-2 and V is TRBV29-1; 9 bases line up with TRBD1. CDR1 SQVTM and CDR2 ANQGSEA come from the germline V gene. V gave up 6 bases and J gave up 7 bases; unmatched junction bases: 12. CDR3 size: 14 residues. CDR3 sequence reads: CSVGVGQGFGGYTF. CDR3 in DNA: TGCAGCGTCGGCGTGGGACAGGGTTTTGGTGGCTACACCTTC. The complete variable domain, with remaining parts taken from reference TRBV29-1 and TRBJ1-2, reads SAVISQKPSRDICQRGTSLTIQCQVDSQVTMMFWYRQQPGQSLTLIATANQGSEATYESGFVIDKFPISRPNLTFSTLTVSNMSPEDSSIYLCSVGVGQGFGGYTFGSGTRLTVV.

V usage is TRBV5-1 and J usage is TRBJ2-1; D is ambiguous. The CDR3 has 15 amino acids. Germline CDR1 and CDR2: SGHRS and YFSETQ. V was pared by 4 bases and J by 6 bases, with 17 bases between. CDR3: CASSAAASAVNEQFF. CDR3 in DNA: TGCGCCAGCAGCGCGGCAGCCTCGGCCGTCAATGAGCAGTTCTTC.

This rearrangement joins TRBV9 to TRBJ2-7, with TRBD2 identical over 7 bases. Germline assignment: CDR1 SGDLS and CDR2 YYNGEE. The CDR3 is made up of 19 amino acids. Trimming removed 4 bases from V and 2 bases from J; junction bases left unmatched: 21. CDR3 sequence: CASSRDGRVPGGRAYEQYF. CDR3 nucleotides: TGTGCCAGCAGCCGGGATGGGAGGGTCCCGGGAGGTAGGGCCTACGAGCAGTACTTC.

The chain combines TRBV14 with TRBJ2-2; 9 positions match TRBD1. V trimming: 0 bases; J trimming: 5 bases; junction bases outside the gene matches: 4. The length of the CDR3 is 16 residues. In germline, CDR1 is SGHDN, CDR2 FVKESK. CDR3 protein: CASSQDPGQGTGELFF. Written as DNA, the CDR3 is TGTGCCAGCAGCCAAGACCCCGGACAGGGGACCGGGGAGCTGTTTTTT.

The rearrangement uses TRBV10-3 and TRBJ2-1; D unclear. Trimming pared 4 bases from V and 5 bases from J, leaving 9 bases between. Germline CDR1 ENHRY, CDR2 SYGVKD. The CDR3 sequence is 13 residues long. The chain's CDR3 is CAISVILNNEQFF. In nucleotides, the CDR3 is TGTGCCATCAGTGTGATACTGAACAATGAGCAGTTCTTC.

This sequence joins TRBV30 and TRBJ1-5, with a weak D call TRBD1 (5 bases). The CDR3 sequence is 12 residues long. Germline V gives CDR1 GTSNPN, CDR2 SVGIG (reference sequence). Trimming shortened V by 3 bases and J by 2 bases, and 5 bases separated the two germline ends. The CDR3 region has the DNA TGTGCCTGGAGACAGGGCAATCAGCCCCAGCATTTT. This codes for CAWRQGNQPQHF.

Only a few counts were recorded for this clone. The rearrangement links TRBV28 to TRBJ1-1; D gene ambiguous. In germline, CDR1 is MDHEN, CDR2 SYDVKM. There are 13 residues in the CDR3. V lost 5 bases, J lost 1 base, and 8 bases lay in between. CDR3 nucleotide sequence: TGTGCCAGCAGTGTACCACAGAACACTGAAGCTTTCTTT. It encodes CASSVPQNTEAFF.

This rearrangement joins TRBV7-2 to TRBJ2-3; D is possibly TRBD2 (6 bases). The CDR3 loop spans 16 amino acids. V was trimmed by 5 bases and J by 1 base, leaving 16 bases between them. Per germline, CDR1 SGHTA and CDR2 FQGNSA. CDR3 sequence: CASSQREAGGTDTQYF. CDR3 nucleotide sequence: TGTGCCAGCAGCCAGAGAGAAGCGGGTGGCACAGATACGCAGTATTTT.

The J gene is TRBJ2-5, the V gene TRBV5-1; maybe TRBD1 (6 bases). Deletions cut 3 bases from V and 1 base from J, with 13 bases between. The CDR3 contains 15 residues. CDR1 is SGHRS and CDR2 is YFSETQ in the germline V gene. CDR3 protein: CASSYRQATQETQYF. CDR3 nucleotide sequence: TGCGCCAGCAGCTATCGACAGGCTACCCAAGAGACCCAGTACTTC. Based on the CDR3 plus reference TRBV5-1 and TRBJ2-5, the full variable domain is KAGVTQTPRYLIKTRGQQVTLSCSPISGHRSVSWYQQTPGQGLQFLFEYFSETQRNKGNFPGRFSGRQFSNSRSEMNVSTLELGDSALYLCASSYRQATQETQYFGPGTRLLVL.

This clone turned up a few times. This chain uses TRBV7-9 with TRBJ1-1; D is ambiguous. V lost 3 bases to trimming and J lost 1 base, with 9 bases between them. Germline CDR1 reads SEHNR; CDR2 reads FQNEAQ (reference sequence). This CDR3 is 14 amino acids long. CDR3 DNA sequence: TGTGCCAGCAGCTTTCAGATAACGAACACTGAAGCTTTCTTT. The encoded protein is CASSFQITNTEAFF.

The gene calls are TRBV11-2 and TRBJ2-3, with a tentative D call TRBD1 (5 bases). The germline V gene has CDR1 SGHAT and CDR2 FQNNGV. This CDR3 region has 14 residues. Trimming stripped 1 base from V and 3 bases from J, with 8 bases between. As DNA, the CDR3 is TGTGCCAGCAGCTTAGGGGGCCGAACAGATACGCAGTATTTT. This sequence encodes CASSLGGRTDTQYF.

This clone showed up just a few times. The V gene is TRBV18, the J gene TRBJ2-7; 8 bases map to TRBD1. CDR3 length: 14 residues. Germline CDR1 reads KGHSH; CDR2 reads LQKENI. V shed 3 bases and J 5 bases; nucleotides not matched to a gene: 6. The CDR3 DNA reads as TGTGCCAGCTCACCCTGGACAGGGAAGGACGAGCAGTACTTC. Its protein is CASSPWTGKDEQYF.

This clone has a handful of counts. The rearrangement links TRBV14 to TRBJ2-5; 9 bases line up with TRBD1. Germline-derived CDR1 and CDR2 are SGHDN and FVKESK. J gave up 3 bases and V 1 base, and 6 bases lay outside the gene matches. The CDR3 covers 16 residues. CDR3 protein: CASSQGIQGAEETQYF. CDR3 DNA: TGTGCCAGCAGCCAAGGAATACAGGGGGCTGAAGAGACCCAGTACTTC.

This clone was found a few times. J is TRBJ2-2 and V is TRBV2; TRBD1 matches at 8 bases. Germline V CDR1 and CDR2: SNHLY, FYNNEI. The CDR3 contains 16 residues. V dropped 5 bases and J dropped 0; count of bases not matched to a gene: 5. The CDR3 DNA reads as TGTGCCAGCAGTACGCAGGGGGCATCGAACACCGGGGAGCTGTTTTTT. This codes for CASSTQGASNTGELFF. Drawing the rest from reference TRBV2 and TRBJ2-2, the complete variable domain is EPEVTQTPSHQVTQMGQEVILRCVPISNHLYFYWYRQILGQKVEFLVSFYNNEISEKSEIFDDQFSVERPDGSNFTLKIRSTKLEDSAMYFCASSTQGASNTGELFFGEGSRLTVL.

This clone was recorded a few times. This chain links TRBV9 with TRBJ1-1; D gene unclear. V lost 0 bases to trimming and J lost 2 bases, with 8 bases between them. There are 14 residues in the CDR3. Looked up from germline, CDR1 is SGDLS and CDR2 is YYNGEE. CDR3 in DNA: TGTGCCAGCAGCGTAGTCGCGGGAAACACTGAAGCTTTCTTT. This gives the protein CASSVVAGNTEAFF.

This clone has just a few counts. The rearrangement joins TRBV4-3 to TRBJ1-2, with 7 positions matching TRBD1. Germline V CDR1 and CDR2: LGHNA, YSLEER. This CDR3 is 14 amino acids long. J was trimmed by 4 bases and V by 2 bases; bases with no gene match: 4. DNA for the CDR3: TGCGCCAGCAGCCAAAACAGGGGATCCTATGGCTACACCTTC. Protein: CASSQNRGSYGYTF.

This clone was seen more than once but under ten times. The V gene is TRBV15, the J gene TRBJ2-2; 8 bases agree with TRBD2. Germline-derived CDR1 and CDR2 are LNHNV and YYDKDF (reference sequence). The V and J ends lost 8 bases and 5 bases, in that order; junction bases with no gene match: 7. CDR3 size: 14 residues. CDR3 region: CATDRGGRTGELFF. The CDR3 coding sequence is TGTGCCACCGATCGGGGGGGCCGAACCGGGGAGCTGTTTTTT.

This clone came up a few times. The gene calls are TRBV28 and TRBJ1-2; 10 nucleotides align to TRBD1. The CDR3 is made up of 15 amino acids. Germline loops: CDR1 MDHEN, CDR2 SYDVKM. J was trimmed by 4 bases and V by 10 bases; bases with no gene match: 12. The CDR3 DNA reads TGTGCCACCAGGATACGGGGACAGGGGATCTATGGCTACACCTTC. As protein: CATRIRGQGIYGYTF.

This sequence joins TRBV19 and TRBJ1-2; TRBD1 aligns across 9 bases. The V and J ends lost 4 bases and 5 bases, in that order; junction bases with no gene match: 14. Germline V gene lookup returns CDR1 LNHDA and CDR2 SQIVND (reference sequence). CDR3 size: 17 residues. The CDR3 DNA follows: TGTGCCAGTAGTACCCAGACAGGGGGACTCGGTGTTTATGGCTACACCTTC. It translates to CASSTQTGGLGVYGYTF.